This TCR beta chain was retrieved from a study of cytomegalovirus exposure and HLA in healthy donors (dated by TCRdb to between 2016 and 2019). A note on the overall study: In an earlier analysis of fewer than 750 of the donors, approximately 300 Gb of sequence data and some 100 million unique TCR beta sequences from about 190 million T cells were reported. In addition to the first cohort of several hundred subjects, a separate validation cohort of approximately 130 different subjects was used. The genetic ancestry cluster associated with self-reported Caucasian donors included around four fifths of the roughly 400 genotyped donors. The study combined high-throughput TCR immunosequencing, statistical association of individual TCRs with disease status, and machine learning to predict cytomegalovirus infection status. HLA typing covered class I and class II loci at four-digit resolution. A later genetic analysis used genome-wide SNP genotypes for 398 of the 666 donors, treating that subset as a discovery cohort. The number of typed donors differed by locus: roughly 629-640 for A, B, C, DRB1 and DQB1; roughly 510 for DQA1; 606 for DPA1; and roughly 450 for DPB1. Alongside the repertoire data, information on donor age, sex, ethnicity and CMV serostatus was compiled. In an earlier analysis of 587 of the donors, high-throughput TCR beta sequencing was used to judge whether each TCR beta V gene segment behaved as functional or pseudogenic. Several DR-DQ haplotypes were treated as single units for association and clustering because of strong linkage in the cohort. Every discovery cohort repertoire had been produced on one sequencing platform. The study aimed to test whether signatures of past pathogen exposure could be identified by cataloging public T cell receptors. Among 300 to 500 genotyped donors of the cohort, an average of approximately 220,000 unique TCR beta nucleotide sequences was sequenced per donor, of which about 18% were non-productive. The study used immunosequencing to profile the T cell repertoires of 666 subjects and linked those repertoires to cytomegalovirus serostatus. Rather than drawing on any new phenotypic data, the later analysis identified candidate immune exposures from TCR beta sequences and the way those sequences occurred across donors. An early release that covered some 640 HLA-typed donors contained around 300 gigabases of sequencing data and 80 million or so unique TCR sequences. To study patterns of TCR occurrence, a later analysis re-analyzed previously published TCR beta repertoires from under 750 donors and added high-resolution HLA genotyping.

Taken from cysteine to phenylalanine, the CDR3 has 16 residues. Only CDR3 DNA is held: 48 bases, read in frame from base 1. Reading the germline V gene gives CDR1 SGHTS and CDR2 YDEGEE. Trimming takes 0 bases off V and 0 bases off J; junction bases not matched to a gene: 6. Receptor amplification or capture employed the immunoSEQ multiplex PCR assay. For the multiplex PCR, a mixture combining 60 forward primers for TCR Vbeta segments and 13 reverse primers for TCR Jbeta segments was used. The CDR3 region of rearranged TCR beta genes was amplified from genomic DNA by a multiplex PCR assay. The amplified TCR beta libraries were sequenced on the Illumina HiSeq System as 87-base-pair reads. The paper's data handling went like this. In a later analysis, tens of millions of unique TCR beta chains were counted across the roughly 700 repertoires, and about 9.9 million of these chains were shared by at least two donors. Raw reads were error-corrected and collapsed into unique sequences by a nearest-neighbor algorithm in which closely related sequences were merged to remove PCR and sequencing errors. V, D and J gene segments were assigned by aligning CDR3 sequences to IMGT reference sequences. For a sequence to be retained, at least a six-nucleotide match to both a V gene segment and a J gene segment was required. Rearrangements were classified as productive when the CDR3 lacked stop codons and remained in frame with V and J, and all other rearrangements were classified as non-productive. Following IMGT convention, CDR3 was defined as the stretch from the second conserved V-encoded cysteine to the conserved J-encoded phenylalanine. In an earlier analysis of around 570 of the donors, sequences lacking an unambiguous match to a single V gene segment were excluded. An earlier analysis of fewer than 750 of the donors classified V segments as functional when productive rearrangements were above 56.7% and as segregating when the standard deviation between donors was above 5%. A statistical classification framework was built for diagnosing cytomegalovirus status from the catalog of TCR beta chain sequences. In a later analysis, TCR nucleotide sequences were compared against IMGT/GENE-DB human TR gene sequences so that V and J genes could be assigned. In a later analysis, CDR3 sequences and most-parsimonious VDJ recombination scenarios were assigned using the TCRdist pipeline. In a later analysis, every TCR beta chain was defined by the combination of its CDR3 amino acid sequence and its V-gene family, and reads without a unique V-gene family were dropped. As a way to deal with suspected cross-contamination and a sequencing artifact, a later analysis dropped 500 to 700 nucleotide sequences that were highly shared and had low generation probability. In a later analysis, a clonal expansion index was calculated for each public chain from normalized within-repertoire ranks of inferred template counts. Generation probabilities in a later analysis came from a VDJ recombination model fitted to out-of-frame rearrangements, and those results were checked against IGoR. Hypergeometric tests were used in a later analysis to score TCR-TCR, TCR-HLA and TCR-CMV co-occurrence, with a repertoire-size bias correction applied to the TCR pairs. In a later analysis, false discovery rates were estimated by permuting HLA or CMV assignments 20 times. A later analysis grouped co-occurring TCRs with DBSCAN, adding TCRdist sequence similarity when clustering within HLA-allele-positive subsets. Co-occurrence clustering excluded repertoires with fewer than 30,000 or more than 120,000 public chains, plus five with anomalous nucleotide sharing. TCRdb holds this immuneACCESS table with in-frame rearrangements only. Some clones are missing; in checked studies, unresolved V genes explain under half, and the rest has no known cause. For V, J and clone size, that table is used; D and trimming come from the DNA. This sample's listing comprises about 130,000 clones. Clones ranked in the top ten supply 2% to 2.5% of the sample.

As concerns this clone: Its antigen specificity is not known.

The paper's findings and limits, for the study overall: In the study, some 160 TCR beta chains were listed as associated with cytomegalovirus. In this cohort, only TCR beta chains were sequenced, and detectable features were limited by the absence of alpha or paired-chain data. Some IMGT-functional V segments, including TRBV6-2 and TRBV6-3, could not be distinguished by the 87-base-pair reads and were therefore excluded. Because counts were too low, some 16 rarely observed V segments, including chromosome 9 orphons, were excluded from the earlier analysis of roughly 580 of the donors. Presence/absence analyses assumed roughly uniform sequencing depth across donors, an assumption that may not hold. The authors suggested that the approach could potentially be extended to other disease states and immunological phenotypes. Cytomegalovirus status was reported to be diagnosed by the classifier with high specificity and sensitivity in both the original and validation cohorts. V-gene and J-gene trimming of TCR beta chains was associated with a missense DCLRE1C variant in a later genetic analysis, and the association was replicated in an independent cohort. In an earlier analysis of approximately 590 of the donors, most TCR beta V segments appeared in productive rearrangements about 90% or about 30% of the time, broadly matching IMGT annotations. Because HLA typing was unavailable for some donors at each locus, only the typed subset was used in association tests. Correlated functional status among segregating V segments might reflect linkage disequilibrium, but an unknown experimental factor could not be ruled out. At a false discovery rate of 0.05, a later analysis linked approximately 18,000 TCR beta sequences to specific HLA alleles. Immune exposure information for the cohort was limited to CMV serostatus. Several of the top co-occurrence clusters appeared to be linked to parvovirus B19, influenza, CMV and Epstein-Barr virus, according to a later analysis. A further reported finding was that TCR beta sequences accurately predicted the HLA-A and HLA-B alleles for most subjects in the first cohort. In a later analysis, HLA-associated TCR beta chains were found to be more clonally expanded and to have lower generation probabilities than equally common non-associated chains. A few of the identified cytomegalovirus-associated TCR beta chains were confirmed in vitro to be specific for cytomegalovirus antigens. A group of highly shared sequence variants was considered likely to be a technical artifact of the sequencing pipeline. In a later analysis, the rate of TCR association differed among HLA loci, with DRB1 alleles having the most associated TCRs and HLA-C alleles having the fewest. Assigning TCR associations to individual alleles was difficult when HLA alleles, especially DR and DQ, strongly co-occurred. Most TCR sequences were observed very rarely across donors, whereas some public TCRs were present in many individuals. According to a later genetic analysis, donors in an Asian-associated ancestry cluster had fewer N-insertions in productive TCRs than the approximately 690-donor mean. In a later analysis, most CMV-associated TCR beta chains were found to appear HLA-restricted, with HLA associations seemingly driven largely by CMV exposure.

The cohort was made up of 666 healthy bone marrow donors. Cohort members were all nominally healthy when sampled, although unrecorded immune exposures were likely present. The donor was CMV seronegative and was included in the group of a few hundred seronegative cohort members. Each donor provided a peripheral blood sample, and peripheral blood mononuclear cells were used for TCR beta sequencing. The Qiagen DNeasy Blood Extraction Kit was used to extract genomic DNA from the blood cell samples. The specimen was PBMCs. The rearranged segments are TRBV5-8 and TRBJ2-7; TRBD1 lines up with 7 middle nucleotides. This TCR derives from a man between 35 and 55 years old in good health and CMV-seronegative. The CDR3: CASSLATGFISYEQYF. The DNA is as follows: TGTGCCAGCAGCTTGGCGACAGGGTTCATCTCCTACGAGCAGTACTTC.